This record concerns one T cell receptor (beta chain) sequence. The antigen is unknown. TCRdb keeps only in-frame clones here, not all; method: immunoSEQ multiplex PCR. Here the sample spans 2 million to 2.5 million clones, about 94% being singletons. CDR3 length equals 15 residues. Germline values: CDR1 SGHRS, CDR2 YFSETQ. V was cut by 4 bases and J by 3 bases, with 13 bases left in between. This record comes from a study of shared clonotypes between healthy human individuals. On the study more broadly: Donors, aged 18 to 49, were a couple of women and three men. Study-wide results and caveats: Limited genetic and exposure-history diversity came from having few donors. The study's rarefaction showed incomplete sorted-subset sequencing despite large depth.

The source of this sequence is a young man in good health. The sample was naive CD4+ T cells sorted from blood. This sample's subset: CD45RA+ positively selected. V usage is TRBV5-1 and J usage is TRBJ2-2, with TRBD1 as a possible D gene (6 bases). CDR3 sequence reads: CASSKQGSDTGELFF. The CDR3 bases are TGCGCCAGCAGCAAACAGGGTTCGGACACCGGGGAGCTGTTTTTT. The whole variable domain, filled in from reference TRBV5-1 and TRBJ2-2, reads KAGVTQTPRYLIKTRGQQVTLSCSPISGHRSVSWYQQTPGQGLQFLFEYFSETQRNKGNFPGRFSGRQFSNSRSEMNVSTLELGDSALYLCASSKQGSDTGELFFGEGSRLTVL.